Below, one T cell receptor (beta chain) is given with its context. The sample belongs to a study of blood T cell repertoires in COVID-19. Study summary: Collection of acute and convalescent COVID-19 samples took place in the United States, Italy and Spain.

Original methodology: Amplified reference gene primers provided the basis for estimating nucleated cell counts. Profiled with immunoSEQ multiplex PCR; TCRdb holds only in-frame clones, not every one. The V and J calls and the clone size are those of that table, but D and trimming were determined from the DNA. The sample records under 450,000 clones, 81% being singletons. CDR3 length equals 13 residues. Trimming removed 5 bases at V and 2 bases at J, with 9 bases between. Germline assignment: CDR1 MNHEY and CDR2 SVGAGI. The genes are TRBV6-5 and TRBJ1-1, with D unclear. The clonotype was recovered from a human donor with acute or convalescent COVID-19. The donor label of this sample is uncertain. The source material was peripheral blood. CDR3 protein: CASSPRINTEAFF. CDR3 DNA sequence: TGTGCCAGCAGTCCCCGTATCAACACTGAAGCTTTCTTT.